One sample yielded the 3 T cell receptor beta chains listed below, sequenced in a study of read filtering for tumor transcriptome and immune sequencing. Molecular barcoded adaptors covering alpha/delta and beta/gamma chains were used on 400 to 450 ng RNA. TCRdb processed the reads anew with MiXCR; each CDR3 protein has one entry. The data show around 41,000 distinct CDR3 sequences, approximately 15% seen once. The sequencing sample was made of a population of CD138-negative cells sorted from bone marrow. The source of these receptors is a donor over 35 with multiple myeloma.

This clonotype was observed many times. V and J are TRBV20-1 and TRBJ2-4; 12 positions match TRBD1. The germline gives CDR1 DFQATT, CDR2 SNEGSKA (reference sequence). V was pared by 6 bases and J by 6 bases, with 12 bases of the junction left unmatched. CDR3 length equals 16 residues. The CDR3 DNA is TGCAGTGCCGAACCGGGACAGGGGGCGGTGAGAAACATTCAGTACTTC. This encodes CSAEPGQGAVRNIQYF.

Worth noting for this clonotype: This sequence may be a read error, since a much larger clone differs from it by one base. The J gene is TRBJ1-1, the V gene TRBV28; tentatively, D is TRBD1 (5 bases). The CDR3 is made up of 13 amino acids. Germline CDR1 reads MDHEN; CDR2 reads SYDVKM. Deletions cut 11 bases from V and 11 bases from J, with 24 bases between. The CDR3 is CAGTADPGPEAFF. Written as DNA, the CDR3 is TGTGCCGGCACCGCGGACCCGGGACCAGAGGCTTTCTTT.

The chain joins TRBV20-1 to TRBJ1-1, with 12 bases matching TRBD1. This CDR3 is built from 16 residues. V shed 3 bases and J 0 bases; nucleotides not matched to a gene: 5. The germline gives CDR1 DFQATT, CDR2 SNEGSKA (reference sequence). The CDR3 reads CSASTGTGGMNTEAFF. The CDR3 DNA reads as TGCAGTGCTAGTACCGGGACAGGGGGCATGAACACTGAAGCTTTCTTT.